Listed here are 7 T cell receptor beta chains from one sample, sequenced in a study of OX40 agonist ivuxolimab in advanced cancers. Repertoires were generated with immunoSEQ multiplex PCR, while TCRdb's copy carries only in-frame clones and drops some. In the table there are tens of thousands of clones, around 83% of which are singletons. The source was CD4+ or CD8+ T cells sorted from blood, collected in a trial of the OX40 agonist ivuxolimab. Receptors were obtained from an adult with an advanced solid tumor such as melanoma, head and neck, liver or kidney cancer.

This clone was observed once. The genes are TRBV6-1 and TRBJ1-4, with a weak D call TRBD1 (5 bases). Germline loops: CDR1 MNHNS, CDR2 SASEGT. The CDR3 spans 14 residues. Between the trimmed V and J ends, which lost 6 bases and 2 bases, there was a span of 10 bases. The CDR3 protein is CASRSTDTNEKLFF. The CDR3 region has the DNA TGTGCCAGCAGATCGACAGACACTAATGAAAAACTGTTTTTT.

The chain uses TRBV7-2 and TRBJ1-5; the D is unclear. V lost 4 bases and J 3 bases, leaving 13 bases between the germline ends. The CDR3 is 15 residues long. Germline V gene lookup returns CDR1 SGHTA and CDR2 FQGNSA. The CDR3 region has the DNA TGTGCCAGCAGCTATCGGCCCGAGAACAATCAGCCCCAGCATTTT. It yields the protein CASSYRPENNQPQHF.

The chain is built from TRBV7-4 and TRBJ1-3; weak D call: TRBD1 (5 bases). This CDR3 region has 14 residues. Germline V gene sequence: CDR1 SGHVT, CDR2 SQSDAQ. V shed 2 bases and J shed 2 bases, with 7 bases lying between them. CDR3 bases: TGTGCCAGCAGCTTAAGGGGAACTGGAAACACCATATATTTT. Protein product: CASSLRGTGNTIYF.

The V and J genes are TRBV5-1 and TRBJ2-1; no firm D call. V dropped 3 bases and J dropped 6 bases, with 10 bases sitting between them. CDR3 size: 13 residues. The V gene's germline CDR1 is SGHRS and CDR2 YFSETQ. The CDR3 loop is CASSSSVSNEQFF. The CDR3 DNA is TGCGCCAGCAGCTCTTCGGTTTCCAATGAGCAGTTCTTC. Using reference TRBV5-1 and TRBJ2-1 for the parts outside the CDR3, the full variable domain is KAGVTQTPRYLIKTRGQQVTLSCSPISGHRSVSWYQQTPGQGLQFLFEYFSETQRNKGNFPGRFSGRQFSNSRSEMNVSTLELGDSALYLCASSSSVSNEQFFGPGTRLTVL.

The chain employs TRBV6-5 and TRBJ2-1; TRBD1 matches at 11 bases. Trimming at V came to 1 base and at J to 6 bases, leaving 5 bases not matched to a gene. The germline CDR1 and CDR2 sequences are MNHEY and SVGAGI. This CDR3 region has 16 residues. As DNA, the CDR3 is TGTGCCAGCAGTTACTTTGCCGGGACAGGGGGCAATGAGCAGTTCTTC. Translated: CASSYFAGTGGNEQFF.

The chain recombines TRBV12-5 with TRBJ2-3; TRBD2 matches at 8 bases. This CDR3 is 15 amino acids long. CDR1 LGHNT and CDR2 FRNRAP come from the germline V gene. V lost 1 base to trimming and J lost 1 base; unmatched junction nucleotides: 1. The CDR3 nucleotides read TGTGCTAGTGGTTTGGGTAGCGGGGGCACAGATACGCAGTATTTT. Translating it yields CASGLGSGGTDTQYF.

The gene calls are TRBV6-5 and TRBJ1-2; D unresolved. The CDR3 is 13 amino acids. V was clipped by 5 bases and J by 4 bases, with 11 bases between them. The germline V gene has CDR1 MNHEY and CDR2 SVGAGI. CDR3 residues: CASSDLATYGYTF. CDR3 DNA: TGTGCCAGCAGTGACCTGGCCACCTATGGCTACACCTTC.